Detailed here is one T cell receptor (beta chain). Its target is not known. The sample comes from a study of cytomegalovirus exposure and HLA in healthy donors. Whole-study results and caveats: In an earlier analysis, about 87% or about 30%: the productive usage of most TCR beta V segments. Later work found most CMV-associated TCR beta chains apparently HLA-restricted.

A multiplex PCR was run with 60 Vbeta primers and 13 Jbeta primers. Data came from immunoSEQ multiplex PCR; TCRdb stores just in-frame clones and leaves some out. This repertoire includes about 130,000 clones. This TCR was sampled from a man in his thirties or forties in good health and CMV-seronegative. The sequencing input was PBMCs.

CDR3 sequence: CSAAGGGDEQYF. The CDR3 bases are TGCAGCGCGGCAGGGGGCGGCGACGAGCAGTACTTC. The gene calls are TRBV29-1 and TRBJ2-7; TRBD1 matches 8 bases. Germline-derived CDR1 and CDR2 are SQVTM and ANQGSEA. Germline trimming cut 7 bases from V and 5 bases from J; bases unmatched to any gene: 7. The CDR3 is made up of 12 amino acids.